This T cell receptor beta chain comes out of a study of T cells in Graves' hyperthyroidism and ophthalmopathy. CDR3 length equals 13 residues. Per the germline V gene, CDR1 is SGHTA and CDR2 is FQGNSA. RNA transcripts were the template for amplifying TCR beta CDR3 regions. During a first-round RT-PCR of the TCR CDR3, the HTBI primer set was used. TCRdb re-called the multiplex PCR reads through MiXCR, storing one row per CDR3 protein. The data show 660,000 or so distinct CDR3 sequences, 45% seen once. Study-wide results and limits: Expanded thyroid clonotypes (above 0.001) were mostly also found in blood.

Notes on this clonotype: Its antigen is not identified. A junction boundary mismatches the germline segment, possibly from a read error.

This TCR derives from an adult man with Graves' disease, either hyperthyroidism or ophthalmopathy (not recorded which). This chain links TRBV7-2 with TRBJ1-2; D is uncertain. The material sequenced was peripheral blood or thyroid tissue (not recorded which). The CDR3 loop reads CASSYRRLYGYTF. DNA for the CDR3: TGTGCCAGCAGCTACCGACGGCTCTATGGCTACACATTC.